The following is a T cell receptor beta chain sequence with its context. The antigen is not known. The data stem from a study of T-cell reconstitution after alpha-beta-depleted transplantation in children. For TCRbeta, the library was prepared with unique molecular identifiers. Using its own MiXCR run on the PCR reads, TCRdb lists one record per CDR3 protein. This table holds hundreds of thousands of distinct CDR3 sequences, less than 15% found once. This CDR3 has 13 residues. Losses at the gene ends were 4 bases for V and 11 bases for J; bases not matched to a gene: 10. CDR1 SEHNR and CDR2 FQNEAQ come from the germline V gene (reference sequence). The study's findings and limits: TCRbeta diversity was high at day 60 in some patients (a result of surviving recipient T cells and thymic progenitors). A year post-transplant, T-cell counts and diversity derived mostly from newly produced T cells.

V gene TRBV7-9 combines with J gene TRBJ1-1, with 7 bases identical to TRBD1. The source was PBMCs, collected before TCRalphabeta/CD19-depleted stem cell transplant. This clonotype originated in a girl aged 2-10 years with congenital amegakaryocytic thrombocytopenia, due to receive a stem cell transplant. CDR3 nucleotides: TGTGCCAGCAGCTGGGGGACAGCCCAAAAGGCTTTCTTT. Encoded protein: CASSWGTAQKAFF. The whole variable domain, remainder taken from reference TRBV7-9 and TRBJ1-1, is DTGVSQNPRHKITKRGQNVTFRCDPISEHNRLYWYRQTLGQGPEFLTYFQNEAQLEKSRLLSDRFSAERPKGSFSTLEIQRTEQGDSAMYLCASSWGTAQKAFFGQGTRLTVV.